A selection of T cell receptor beta chains follows, all from one sample in a study of somatic mutations in cytotoxic T cells in rheumatoid arthritis. Produced via immunoSEQ multiplex PCR; TCRdb's table is partial and in-frame only. The sample comprises about 30,000 clones, approximately 78% of which are singletons, and 7% to 9% rests with the top ten. The specimen sequenced was CD8+ T cells sorted from blood. These receptors all stem from an adult with rheumatoid arthritis. Each CDR3 is given with its conserved first and last residue. A D gene is named only where the DNA matches it firmly. The size of a clone is reported for some rows only, either as once, few or many, or as a class for expanded clones.

V,D,size,J,CDR3,DNA
TRBV11-3,.,once,TRBJ2-5,CASSLGGLGDYETQYF,TGTGCCAGCAGCTTAGGGGGTTTGGGGGATTACGAGACCCAGTACTTC
TRBV27,.,.,TRBJ2-1,CASSFGTGKINEQFF,TGTGCCAGCAGTTTCGGGACTGGTAAAATCAATGAGCAGTTCTTC
TRBV5-4,.,.,TRBJ2-7,CASSLEGLGDEQYF,TGTGCCAGCAGCTTGGAGGGCCTGGGAGACGAGCAGTACTTC
TRBV7-9,TRBD1,.,TRBJ1-1,CASSLEDGIGGRAFF,TGTGCCAGCAGCTTAGAAGACGGCATAGGGGGCCGGGCTTTCTTT
TRBV5-4,TRBD2,.,TRBJ2-3,CASSFLGLAGSDTQYF,TGTGCCAGCAGCTTCCTGGGACTAGCGGGCTCAGATACGCAGTATTTT
TRBV14,.,.,TRBJ1-2,CASSQGRTGRTGYTF,TGTGCCAGCAGCCAAGGGAGGACGGGCCGGACTGGCTACACCTTC
TRBV6-1,TRBD2,.,TRBJ2-1,CATAAGTSGNEQFF,TGTGCCACGGCGGCCGGGACTAGCGGAAATGAGCAGTTCTTC
TRBV7-2,TRBD1,.,TRBJ2-7,CASSLPPRTGTYEQYF,TGTGCCAGCAGCTTACCGCCCCGGACAGGGACCTACGAGCAGTACTTC
TRBV11-2,.,.,TRBJ2-7,CASSLEGIASEQYF,TGTGCCAGCAGCTTAGAGGGGATAGCGAGCGAGCAGTACTTC
TRBV4-2,.,.,TRBJ2-3,CASSQDRGRTDTQYF,TGTGCCAGCAGCCAAGATCGGGGCCGAACAGATACGCAGTATTTT
TRBV6-1,.,.,TRBJ1-4,CASSENMGANEKLFF,TGTGCCAGCAGTGAGAACATGGGCGCTAATGAAAAACTGTTTTTT
TRBV27,.,.,TRBJ2-7,CASSWTAYYEQYF,TGTGCCAGCAGTTGGACAGCCTACTACGAGCAGTACTTC
TRBV28,.,once,TRBJ2-5,CASSSGVGQTQYF,TGTGCCAGCAGTTCGGGAGTGGGGCAGACCCAGTACTTC
TRBV14,TRBD2,.,TRBJ2-7,CASSQGVGTTHKTLYEQYF,TGTGCCAGCAGCCAAGGGGTGGGGACTACCCATAAAACCCTCTACGAGCAGTACTTC
TRBV7-7,.,.,TRBJ2-2,CASSLKGTGELFF,TGTGCTAGCAGCTTAAAAGGCACCGGGGAGCTGTTTTTT
TRBV7-9,.,once,TRBJ2-3,CASSPPGTGTDTQYF,TGTGCCAGCAGCCCCCCCGGGACTGGCACAGATACGCAGTATTTT
TRBV2,TRBD1,.,TRBJ1-5,CASSSTGQVSNQPQHF,TGTGCCAGCAGTTCTACCGGACAGGTTAGCAATCAGCCCCAGCATTTT
TRBV5-4,.,few,TRBJ1-2,CASSSGSPGIFGYTF,TGTGCCAGCAGCTCGGGTTCCCCAGGTATTTTTGGCTACACCTTC
TRBV28,.,once,TRBJ1-1,CASRDRGGAFF,TGTGCCAGCAGAGATAGGGGGGGCGCTTTCTTT
TRBV4-1,.,few,TRBJ1-1,CASSHPGENTEAFF,TGCGCCAGCAGCCACCCAGGGGAAAACACTGAAGCTTTCTTT
TRBV13,TRBD2,.,TRBJ2-1,CASSLVGETSGIHYFYNEQFF,TGTGCCAGCAGCTTAGTGGGGGAGACTAGCGGGATCCACTATTTCTACAATGAGCAGTTCTTC
TRBV14,TRBD2,.,TRBJ2-7,CASSQQGLAGYYEQYF,TGTGCCAGCAGCCAACAGGGACTAGCGGGATACTACGAGCAGTACTTC
TRBV11-3,.,.,TRBJ2-7,CASSPSEWTSSYEQYF,TGTGCCAGCAGCCCCTCCGAGTGGACCTCCTCCTACGAGCAGTACTTC
TRBV5-6,.,.,TRBJ2-7,CASSTASYLEQYF,TGTGCCAGCAGCACTGCGAGTTACCTCGAGCAGTACTTC
TRBV6-1,.,.,TRBJ2-7,CATTGGLYEQYF,TGTGCCACCACAGGTGGACTCTACGAGCAGTACTTC
TRBV6-5,.,.,TRBJ1-5,CASGEVDNQPQHF,TGTGCCAGCGGAGAGGTGGATAATCAGCCCCAGCATTTT
TRBV13,.,.,TRBJ1-1,CASSSGLGPEAFF,TGTGCCAGCAGCTCGGGTTTAGGGCCTGAAGCTTTCTTT
TRBV7-3,TRBD2,.,TRBJ2-7,CASSLDASGGYEQYF,TGTGCCAGCAGCTTAGACGCTAGCGGGGGTTACGAGCAGTACTTC
TRBV14,.,.,TRBJ2-1,CASSQDRGDSYNEQFF,TGTGCCAGCAGCCAAGACCGCGGGGACTCCTACAATGAGCAGTTCTTC
TRBV5-1,.,.,TRBJ1-1,CASSSLWQGHTEAFF,TGCGCCAGCAGCTCTCTATGGCAGGGCCACACTGAAGCTTTCTTT
TRBV5-8,.,.,TRBJ2-3,CASSLEVISTDTQYF,TGTGCCAGCAGCTTGGAAGTGATTAGCACAGATACGCAGTATTTT
TRBV9,.,.,TRBJ1-4,CASSVEGSTNEKLFF,TGTGCCAGCAGCGTAGAGGGGTCTACTAATGAAAAACTGTTTTTT
TRBV10-3,.,.,TRBJ2-1,CAIRGLYNEQFF,TGTGCCATCAGGGGCCTCTACAATGAGCAGTTCTTC
TRBV4-2,.,.,TRBJ2-5,CASSQDNGGGETQYF,TGTGCCAGCAGCCAAGATAATGGAGGGGGAGAGACCCAGTACTTC
TRBV28,TRBD1,once,TRBJ1-1,CASTVDRGPPEAFF,TGTGCCAGCACCGTGGACAGGGGTCCACCGGAAGCTTTCTTT
TRBV28,TRBD2,.,TRBJ2-1,CASSLLAGGFYEQFF,TGTGCCAGCAGTTTATTAGCGGGGGGGTTCTATGAGCAGTTCTTC
TRBV27,.,.,TRBJ1-6,CASRPGFYNSPLHF,TGTGCCAGCAGGCCCGGGTTCTATAATTCACCCCTCCACTTT
TRBV10-3,.,few,TRBJ1-1,CAISDPRDGTEAFF,TGTGCCATCAGTGATCCTAGGGATGGCACTGAAGCTTTCTTT
TRBV27,TRBD1,.,TRBJ1-2,CASSAGQGMGDYGYTF,TGTGCCAGCAGCGCGGGACAGGGGATGGGGGACTATGGCTACACCTTC
TRBV28,.,.,TRBJ2-7,CASRYRDALYEQYF,TGTGCCAGCAGGTACCGGGACGCGTTATACGAGCAGTACTTC
TRBV19,TRBD2,.,TRBJ2-1,CASSPASGSIYGSYNEQFF,TGTGCCAGTAGTCCAGCTAGCGGGAGTATCTATGGCTCCTACAATGAGCAGTTCTTC
TRBV4-1,.,.,TRBJ1-1,CASSQGTNRVATEAFF,TGCGCCAGCAGCCAAGGCACGAATCGGGTAGCCACTGAAGCTTTCTTT
TRBV27,TRBD2,.,TRBJ2-3,CASGRGSGGGTDTQYF,TGTGCCAGCGGAAGGGGAAGCGGGGGTGGCACAGATACGCAGTATTTT
TRBV29-1,.,.,TRBJ1-1,CSVPGWNTEAFF,TGCAGCGTGCCCGGTTGGAACACTGAAGCTTTCTTT
TRBV7-9,.,.,TRBJ2-3,CASSPPSGGTDTQYF,TGTGCCAGCAGCCCCCCAAGTGGGGGCACAGATACGCAGTATTTT
TRBV9,.,few,TRBJ1-2,CASSPRTFGYTF,TGTGCCAGCAGCCCGCGGACATTCGGCTACACCTTC
TRBV29-1,.,.,TRBJ1-4,CSVEVASTNEKLFF,TGCAGCGTTGAAGTGGCTTCAACTAATGAAAAACTGTTTTTT
TRBV13,TRBD1,.,TRBJ2-7,CASSSTDRGGGQYF,TGTGCCAGCAGCTCAACCGACAGGGGAGGAGGGCAGTACTTC
TRBV29-1,.,.,TRBJ2-3,CSVRSSVRNTDTQYF,TGCAGCGTTCGTTCTAGCGTGAGGAACACAGATACGCAGTATTTT
TRBV27,TRBD1,.,TRBJ2-1,CASSLGQGVGEQFF,TGTGCCAGCAGTTTGGGACAGGGGGTGGGTGAGCAGTTCTTC